These T cell receptor beta chains were read from a single sample in a study of blood T cell repertoires in COVID-19. Only in-frame clones appear in the TCRdb table, and some are missing; sequencing was by immunoSEQ multiplex PCR. The sample includes some 270,000 clones, about 83% of them seen just once. The specimen sequenced was peripheral blood. These TCRs come from an elderly woman with COVID-19, enrolled during active disease. Each CDR3 is given with its conserved first and last residue. D genes are given only for firm matches. Not every row has a clone size; where given, it reads once, few, many or a size class.

j_gene: TRBJ2-3; v_gene: TRBV6-5; d_gene: NA; abundance: NA; CDR3nt: TGTGCCAGCAGACCCGGACAGCCTAGCACAGATACGCAGTATTTT; CDR3aa: CASRPGQPSTDTQYF
j_gene: TRBJ2-2; v_gene: TRBV19; d_gene: TRBD2; abundance: NA; CDR3nt: TGTGCCAGCTGGACTAGCGGGGGATTGGGGGAGCTGTTTTTT; CDR3aa: CASWTSGGLGELFF
j_gene: TRBJ2-2; v_gene: TRBV6-4; d_gene: TRBD2; abundance: NA; CDR3nt: TGTGCCAGCAGTGTCACTAGCGGGGGACCCACCGGGGAGCTGTTTTTT; CDR3aa: CASSVTSGGPTGELFF
j_gene: TRBJ1-5; v_gene: TRBV6-2/TRBV6-3; d_gene: TRBD1; abundance: NA; CDR3nt: TGTGCCAGCAGTCCAGGGGGCGATCAGCCCCAGCATTTT; CDR3aa: CASSPGGDQPQHF
j_gene: TRBJ2-1; v_gene: TRBV6-2/TRBV6-3; d_gene: TRBD2; abundance: NA; CDR3nt: TGTGCCAGCAGTTTCCTTAGCGGGGATAGGAATGAGCAGTTCTTC; CDR3aa: CASSFLSGDRNEQFF
j_gene: TRBJ2-2; v_gene: TRBV7-9; d_gene: NA; abundance: NA; CDR3nt: TGTGCCAGCAGCTTATCACAGGGGAACACCGGGGAGCTGTTTTTT; CDR3aa: CASSLSQGNTGELFF
j_gene: TRBJ1-6; v_gene: TRBV19; d_gene: NA; abundance: NA; CDR3nt: TGTGCCAGTAGTATATCGACGAGGGATACCTCACCCCTCCACTTT; CDR3aa: CASSISTRDTSPLHF
j_gene: TRBJ2-1; v_gene: TRBV6-1; d_gene: NA; abundance: NA; CDR3nt: TGTGCCAGCAGTGAATCCAACTATCGTTCCTACAATGAGCAGTTCTTC; CDR3aa: CASSESNYRSYNEQFF
j_gene: TRBJ2-1; v_gene: TRBV3-1/TRBV3-2; d_gene: TRBD1; abundance: few; CDR3nt: TGTGCCAGCAGCCCAACGGAGGACAGGAGCTCCTACAATGAGCAGTTCTTC; CDR3aa: CASSPTEDRSSYNEQFF
j_gene: TRBJ2-7; v_gene: TRBV4-3; d_gene: NA; abundance: NA; CDR3nt: TGCGCCAGCAGCCAAGATCGACAGACCCCAGGATACGAGCAGTACTTC; CDR3aa: CASSQDRQTPGYEQYF
j_gene: TRBJ2-1; v_gene: TRBV6-1; d_gene: TRBD2; abundance: NA; CDR3nt: TGTGCCAGCAGTGAAGGGCTAGCGGGGGCGTCCTACAATGAGCAGTTCTTC; CDR3aa: CASSEGLAGASYNEQFF
j_gene: TRBJ1-5; v_gene: TRBV19; d_gene: NA; abundance: NA; CDR3nt: TGTGCCAGTAGTACCGCCGACAGGAGCAATCAGCCCCAGCATTTT; CDR3aa: CASSTADRSNQPQHF
j_gene: TRBJ1-2; v_gene: TRBV3-1/TRBV3-2; d_gene: NA; abundance: NA; CDR3nt: TGTGCCAGCAGCGACATGGACAGAACTAACTATGGCTACACCTTC; CDR3aa: CASSDMDRTNYGYTF
j_gene: TRBJ1-4; v_gene: TRBV5-1; d_gene: NA; abundance: NA; CDR3nt: TGCGCCAGCAGCTTGGCAGCAACTAATGAAAAACTGTTTTTT; CDR3aa: CASSLAATNEKLFF
j_gene: TRBJ1-1; v_gene: TRBV7-6; d_gene: TRBD1; abundance: NA; CDR3nt: TGTGCCAGCAGCTTAGGCGTATGGGACAGTGACAACACTGAAGCTTTCTTT; CDR3aa: CASSLGVWDSDNTEAFF
j_gene: TRBJ1-5; v_gene: TRBV2; d_gene: NA; abundance: few; CDR3nt: TGTGCCAGCAGTGAAGCGGCAGGGTACAATCAGCCCCAGCATTTT; CDR3aa: CASSEAAGYNQPQHF
j_gene: TRBJ2-4; v_gene: TRBV7-9; d_gene: NA; abundance: NA; CDR3nt: TGTGCCAGCAGCCCAGGACAGATAGGGGTCAAAAACATTCAGTACTTC; CDR3aa: CASSPGQIGVKNIQYF
j_gene: TRBJ2-5; v_gene: TRBV5-1; d_gene: NA; abundance: NA; CDR3nt: TGCGCCAGCAGCTTGGGGCTTGGCCCCCAAGAGACCCAGTACTTC; CDR3aa: CASSLGLGPQETQYF
j_gene: TRBJ1-1; v_gene: TRBV1; d_gene: NA; abundance: NA; CDR3nt: TGCACCAGCAGCCAAGATCCCGCGGACAGCCGAGGTGACACTGAAGCTTTCTTT; CDR3aa: CTSSQDPADSRGDTEAFF
j_gene: TRBJ2-1; v_gene: TRBV3-1/TRBV3-2; d_gene: NA; abundance: NA; CDR3nt: TGTGCCAGCAGCCAAGATGAAAACAGGGAATGGAATGAGCAGTTCTTC; CDR3aa: CASSQDENREWNEQFF
j_gene: TRBJ1-1; v_gene: TRBV18; d_gene: NA; abundance: NA; CDR3nt: TGTGCCAGCTCACCCCAAGCGACAGGAGTGAACACTGAAGCTTTCTTT; CDR3aa: CASSPQATGVNTEAFF
j_gene: TRBJ1-4; v_gene: TRBV19; d_gene: TRBD1; abundance: few; CDR3nt: TGTGCCAGTAGTCCGTCGACAGGGAATCATAATGAAAAACTGTTTTTT; CDR3aa: CASSPSTGNHNEKLFF
j_gene: TRBJ1-6; v_gene: TRBV6-1; d_gene: TRBD1; abundance: once; CDR3nt: TGTGCCAGCAGTGAACGCCAGGGGGAACGGCCCCTCCACTTT; CDR3aa: CASSERQGERPLHF
j_gene: TRBJ1-1; v_gene: TRBV6-1; d_gene: NA; abundance: NA; CDR3nt: TGTGCCAGCAGTGACCCCGTTAGGGGTCTGGGTACTGAAGCTTTCTTT; CDR3aa: CASSDPVRGLGTEAFF
j_gene: TRBJ1-4; v_gene: TRBV28; d_gene: NA; abundance: once; CDR3nt: TGTGCCAGCAGATCAGGAAATGAAAAACTGTTTTTT; CDR3aa: CASRSGNEKLFF
j_gene: TRBJ1-5; v_gene: TRBV2; d_gene: NA; abundance: NA; CDR3nt: TGTGCCAGCAGTGAAGCGAAGTCGGGGGTGCCGCGCCCCCAGCATTTT; CDR3aa: CASSEAKSGVPRPQHF